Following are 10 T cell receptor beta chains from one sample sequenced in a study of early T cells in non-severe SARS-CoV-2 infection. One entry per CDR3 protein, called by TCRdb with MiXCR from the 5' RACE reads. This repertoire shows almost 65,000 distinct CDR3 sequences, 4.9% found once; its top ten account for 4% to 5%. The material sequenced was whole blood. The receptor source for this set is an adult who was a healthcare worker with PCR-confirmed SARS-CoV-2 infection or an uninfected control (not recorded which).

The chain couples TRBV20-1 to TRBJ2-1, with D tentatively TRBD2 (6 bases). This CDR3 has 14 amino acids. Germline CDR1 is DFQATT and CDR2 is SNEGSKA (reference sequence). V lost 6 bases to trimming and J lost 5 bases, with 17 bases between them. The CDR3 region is CSAQPLGLDNEQFF. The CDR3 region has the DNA TGCAGTGCCCAACCCCTGGGACTCGACAATGAGCAGTTCTTC.

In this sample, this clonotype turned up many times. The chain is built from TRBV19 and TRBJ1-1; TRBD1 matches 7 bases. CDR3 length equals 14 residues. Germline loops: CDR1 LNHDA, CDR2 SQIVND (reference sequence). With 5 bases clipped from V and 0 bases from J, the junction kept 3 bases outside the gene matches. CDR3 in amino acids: CASSLRGMNTEAFF. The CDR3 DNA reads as TGTGCCAGTAGTCTCAGGGGGATGAACACTGAAGCTTTCTTT.

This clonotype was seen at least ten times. CDR3 bases: TGCAGTGCTAGTTCCGATTCACCCCTCCACTTT. Residues: CSASSDSPLHF. The chain recombines TRBV20-1 with TRBJ1-6; no clear D gene. Per germline, CDR1 DFQATT and CDR2 SNEGSKA (reference sequence). Trimming pared 3 bases from V and 8 bases from J, leaving 5 bases between. This CDR3 spans 11 amino acids.

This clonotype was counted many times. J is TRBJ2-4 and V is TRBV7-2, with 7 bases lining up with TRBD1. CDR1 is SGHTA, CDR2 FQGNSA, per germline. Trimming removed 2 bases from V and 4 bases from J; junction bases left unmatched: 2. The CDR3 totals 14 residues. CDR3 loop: CASSLPQGKNIQYF. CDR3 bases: TGTGCCAGCAGCTTACCACAGGGGAAAAACATTCAGTACTTC.

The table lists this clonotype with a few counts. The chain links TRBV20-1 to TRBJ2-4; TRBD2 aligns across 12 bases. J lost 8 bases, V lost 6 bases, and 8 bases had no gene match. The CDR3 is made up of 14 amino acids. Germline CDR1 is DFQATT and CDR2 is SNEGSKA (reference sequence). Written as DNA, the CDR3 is TGCAGTGCCCCCGGGACTAGCGGGTCAGACATTCAGTACTTC. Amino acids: CSAPGTSGSDIQYF.

CDR3 loop: CASSFEDGPYEQYF. Here the CDR3 DNA reads TGTGCCAGCAGCTTCGAAGACGGTCCCTACGAGCAGTACTTC. The chain uses TRBV11-2 and TRBJ2-7, with D unclear. Germline V CDR1 and CDR2: SGHAT, FQNNGV. Trimming took 3 bases from V and 2 from J, leaving 11 bases between them. This CDR3 region has 14 residues.

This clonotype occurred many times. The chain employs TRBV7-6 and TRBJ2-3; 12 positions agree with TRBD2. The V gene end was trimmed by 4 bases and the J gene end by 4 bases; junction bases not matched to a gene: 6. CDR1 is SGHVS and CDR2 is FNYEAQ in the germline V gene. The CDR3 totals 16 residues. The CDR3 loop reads CASSYGLAGRADTQYF. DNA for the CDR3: TGTGCCAGCAGCTATGGACTAGCGGGACGGGCAGATACGCAGTATTTT.

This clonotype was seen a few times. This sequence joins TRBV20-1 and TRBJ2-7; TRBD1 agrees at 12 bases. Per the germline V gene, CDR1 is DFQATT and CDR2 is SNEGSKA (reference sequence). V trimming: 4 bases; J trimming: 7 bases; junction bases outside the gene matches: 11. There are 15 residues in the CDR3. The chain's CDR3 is CSANSGQGAGDEQYF. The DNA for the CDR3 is TGCAGTGCTAACTCGGGACAGGGGGCCGGGGATGAGCAGTACTTC.

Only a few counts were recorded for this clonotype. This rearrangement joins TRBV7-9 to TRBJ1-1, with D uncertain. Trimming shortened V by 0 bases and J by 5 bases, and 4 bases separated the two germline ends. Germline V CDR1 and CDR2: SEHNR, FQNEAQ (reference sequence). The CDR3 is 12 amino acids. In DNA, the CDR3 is TGTGCCAGCAGCTTAGCGCTGACTGAAGCTTTCTTT. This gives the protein CASSLALTEAFF.

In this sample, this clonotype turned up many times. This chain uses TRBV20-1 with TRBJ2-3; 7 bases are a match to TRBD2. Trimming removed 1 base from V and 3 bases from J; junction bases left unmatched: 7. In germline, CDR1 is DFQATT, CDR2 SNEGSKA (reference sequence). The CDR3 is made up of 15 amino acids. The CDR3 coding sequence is TGCAGTGCTAGAGCAGAGCGGGGTAGGACAGATACGCAGTATTTT. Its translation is CSARAERGRTDTQYF.